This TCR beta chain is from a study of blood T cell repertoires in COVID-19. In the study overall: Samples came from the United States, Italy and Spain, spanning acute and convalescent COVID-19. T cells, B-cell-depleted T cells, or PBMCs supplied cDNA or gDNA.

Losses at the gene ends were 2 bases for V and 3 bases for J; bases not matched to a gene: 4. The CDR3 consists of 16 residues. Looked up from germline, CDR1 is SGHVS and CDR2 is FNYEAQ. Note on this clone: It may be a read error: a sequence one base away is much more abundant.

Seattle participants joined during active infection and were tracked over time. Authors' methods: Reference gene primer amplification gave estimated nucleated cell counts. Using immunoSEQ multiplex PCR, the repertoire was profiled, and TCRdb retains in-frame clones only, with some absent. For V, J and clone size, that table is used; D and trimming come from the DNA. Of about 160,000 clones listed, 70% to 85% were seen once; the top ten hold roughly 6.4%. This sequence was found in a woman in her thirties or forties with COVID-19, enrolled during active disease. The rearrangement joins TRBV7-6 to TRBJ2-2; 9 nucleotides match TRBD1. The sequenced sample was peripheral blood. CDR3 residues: CASSLTRTGDTGELFF. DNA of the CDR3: TGTGCCAGCAGCTTAACGCGGACAGGGGACACCGGGGAGCTGTTTTTT.